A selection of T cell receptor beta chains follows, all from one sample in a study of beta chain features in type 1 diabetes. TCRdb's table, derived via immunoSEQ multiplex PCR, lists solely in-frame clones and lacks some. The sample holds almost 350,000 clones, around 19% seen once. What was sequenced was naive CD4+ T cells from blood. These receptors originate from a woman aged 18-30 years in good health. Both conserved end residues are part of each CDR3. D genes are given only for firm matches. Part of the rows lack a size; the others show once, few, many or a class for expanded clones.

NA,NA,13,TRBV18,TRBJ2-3,CASSPLTRDTQYF,TGTGCCAGCTCACCCCTCACAAGAGATACGCAGTATTTT
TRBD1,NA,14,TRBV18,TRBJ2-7,CASSNSQGNYEQYF,TGTGCCAGCTCAAATTCACAGGGGAACTACGAGCAGTACTTC
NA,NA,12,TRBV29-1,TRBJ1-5,CSWGDSNQPQHF,TGCAGCTGGGGGGACAGCAATCAGCCCCAGCATTTT
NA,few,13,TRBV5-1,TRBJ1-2,CASTTPPGDGYTF,TGCGCCAGCACCACCCCGCCGGGGGATGGCTACACCTTC
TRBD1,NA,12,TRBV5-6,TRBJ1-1,CASSWGQVEAFF,TGTGCCAGCAGCTGGGGACAGGTCGAAGCTTTCTTT
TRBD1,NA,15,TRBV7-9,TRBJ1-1,CASSTADRGGTEAFF,TGTGCCAGCAGCACGGCAGACAGGGGGGGAACTGAAGCTTTCTTT
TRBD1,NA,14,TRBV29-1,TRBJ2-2,CSVGMTGDTGELFF,TGCAGCGTTGGAATGACAGGGGACACCGGGGAGCTGTTTTTT
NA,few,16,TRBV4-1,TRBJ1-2,CASSQGSGTRDGGYTF,TGCGCCAGCAGCCAAGGCTCCGGGACAAGGGACGGCGGCTACACCTTC
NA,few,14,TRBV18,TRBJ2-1,CASSPGLPPNEQFF,TGTGCCAGCTCACCCGGACTCCCTCCCAATGAGCAGTTCTTC
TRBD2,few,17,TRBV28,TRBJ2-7,CASSLPPGLAGGYEQYF,TGTGCCAGCAGTTTACCGCCCGGACTAGCGGGAGGCTACGAGCAGTACTTC
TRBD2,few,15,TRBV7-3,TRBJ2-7,CARGSGRIRSYEQYF,TGTGCCAGGGGTAGCGGGAGAATTCGGTCCTACGAGCAGTACTTC
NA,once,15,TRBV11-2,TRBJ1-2,CASSTRTAPHYGYTF,TGTGCCAGCAGCACCCGGACAGCGCCTCACTATGGCTACACCTTC
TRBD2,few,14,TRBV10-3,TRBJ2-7,CAIRYSGGSYEQYF,TGTGCCATCAGATATAGCGGGGGCTCCTACGAGCAGTACTTC
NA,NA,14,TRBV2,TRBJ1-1,CASTLRPMNTEAFF,TGTGCCAGCACCTTGAGGCCCATGAACACTGAAGCTTTCTTT
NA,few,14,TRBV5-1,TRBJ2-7,CASSLRSGDNEQYF,TGCGCCAGCAGCCTACGGAGCGGGGACAACGAGCAGTACTTC
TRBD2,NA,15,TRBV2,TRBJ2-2,CAIAAGVIYDGELFF,TGTGCCATCGCAGCGGGAGTAATATATGACGGGGAGCTGTTTTTT
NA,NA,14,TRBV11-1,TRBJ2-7,CASSALVGTYEQYF,TGTGCCAGCAGCGCCCTAGTCGGAACCTACGAGCAGTACTTC
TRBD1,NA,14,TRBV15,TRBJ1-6,CATSRRQGYSPLHF,TGTGCCACCAGCAGACGACAGGGCTACTCACCCCTCCACTTT
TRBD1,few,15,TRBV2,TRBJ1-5,CASSVLGQGNQPQHF,TGTGCCAGCAGTGTATTAGGACAGGGAAATCAGCCCCAGCATTTT
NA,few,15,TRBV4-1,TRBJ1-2,CASSQGPQGSYGYTF,TGCGCCAGCAGCCAAGGCCCACAGGGAAGCTATGGCTACACCTTC
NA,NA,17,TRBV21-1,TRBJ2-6,CASSDLWESSGANVLTF,TGTGCCAGCAGCGATCTTTGGGAGAGTTCTGGGGCCAACGTCCTGACTTTC
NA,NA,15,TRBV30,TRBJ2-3,CAWSVGGASSDTQYF,TGTGCCTGGAGTGTAGGTGGAGCCAGCAGCGATACGCAGTATTTT
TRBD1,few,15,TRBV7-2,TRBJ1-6,CASQRSGQGNSPLHF,TGTGCCAGCCAAAGGTCGGGACAGGGTAATTCACCCCTCCACTTT
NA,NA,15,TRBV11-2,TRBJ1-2,CASTEGGTGLYGYTF,TGTGCCAGCACCGAGGGCGGGACGGGACTCTATGGCTACACCTTC
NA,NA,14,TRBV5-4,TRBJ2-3,CASSPRAIQATQYF,TGTGCCAGCAGCCCCCGGGCTATACAGGCTACGCAGTATTTT